The 25 T cell receptor beta chains listed next were all sequenced from one sample in a study of shared clonotypes between healthy human individuals. The assay was immunoSEQ multiplex PCR, and TCRdb's table has in-frame clones only and misses some. The table lists 600,000 to 750,000 clones, roughly 91% of them singletons. The specimen was memory CD8+ T cells from PBMCs. Stated subset: CD45RO+ cells pooled with CCR7-negative TemRA cells. These receptors were obtained from a man between 18 and 35 years old in good health. Some clones in this sample may be carry-over from other donors' samples.

Points on this clone: Distinct nucleotide sequences in the sample also encode this CDR3. The chain recombines TRBV19 with TRBJ2-7; D unresolved. Germline CDR1 is LNHDA and CDR2 is SQIVND (reference sequence). The CDR3 runs 13 residues. V dropped 3 bases and J dropped 3 bases, with 9 bases sitting between them. The CDR3 nucleotides read TGTGCCAGTAGTATCGTTCCAGGCTACGAGCAGTACTTC. This encodes CASSIVPGYEQYF.

V usage is TRBV5-6 and J usage is TRBJ1-1, with TRBD1 identical over 9 bases. V lost 4 bases to trimming and J lost 6 bases; unmatched junction nucleotides: 7. The CDR3 contains 14 residues. Germline CDR1 and CDR2: SGHDT and YYEEEE. CDR3 in DNA: TGTGCCAGCAGCGGAGGGACAGGGTCGGCTGAAGCTTTCTTT. This translates into CASSGGTGSAEAFF. The full variable domain, with the rest looked up from reference TRBV5-6 and TRBJ1-1, is DAGVTQSPTHLIKTRGQQVTLRCSPKSGHDTVSWYQQALGQGPQFIFQYYEEEERQRGNFPDRFSGHQFPNYSSELNVNALLLGDSALYLCASSGGTGSAEAFFGQGTRLTVV.

The genes are TRBV19 and TRBJ1-2; D is unresolved. The CDR3 is 15 residues long. Germline lookup yields CDR1 LNHDA and CDR2 SQIVND (reference sequence). V was shortened by 1 base and J by 5 bases, with 14 bases between the two germline ends. This CDR3 reads CASSIVSHLWYGYTF. CDR3 DNA: TGTGCCAGTAGTATAGTAAGCCACCTGTGGTATGGCTACACCTTC.

This clone was found once. This rearrangement joins TRBV14 to TRBJ1-4; TRBD1 matches 7 bases. The CDR3 consists of 17 residues. The trim removed 0 bases at V and 8 bases at J, leaving 12 bases unmatched. The germline V gene has CDR1 SGHDN and CDR2 FVKESK. CDR3 DNA sequence: TGTGCCAGCAGCCAAGAGGGAGGGTGGGGACAGACCGAAAAACTGTTTTTT. Its translation is CASSQEGGWGQTEKLFF.

A single count supports this clone. This chain's CDR3 is CASSVDMNEQFF. The CDR3, as DNA: TGTGCCAGCAGCGTAGATATGAATGAGCAGTTCTTC. The chain is built from TRBV9 and TRBJ2-1, with unresolved D. CDR3 length equals 12 residues. Looked up from germline, CDR1 is SGDLS and CDR2 is YYNGEE. The germline V and J ends were trimmed by 0 bases and 7 bases, with 5 bases remaining between them.

This chain joins TRBV4-1 and TRBJ2-7; D may be TRBD2 (5 bases). The CDR3 extends over 14 amino acids. Between the trimmed V and J ends, which lost 1 base and 7 bases, there was a span of 14 bases. CDR1 is MGHRA and CDR2 is YSYEKL in the germline V gene. DNA for the CDR3: TGCGCCAGCAGCCAAGGAGGCCTCGGAGGAGAGCAGTACTTC. Translating it yields CASSQGGLGGEQYF.

CDR3 nucleotide sequence: TGTGCCAGCAGTCCCGGGACTAGCGGGTTGAGCACAGATACGCAGTATTTT. This sequence encodes CASSPGTSGLSTDTQYF. This rearrangement joins TRBV11-3 to TRBJ2-3; 12 bases are shared with TRBD2. After removal of 6 bases from V and 0 bases from J, the junction contained 7 bases not matched to a gene. This CDR3 comprises 17 residues. Germline-derived CDR1 and CDR2 are SGHNT and YENEEA. The variable domain in full, completed from reference TRBV11-3 and TRBJ2-3, reads EAGVVQSPRYKIIEKKQPVAFWCNPISGHNTLYWYLQNLGQGPELLIRYENEEAVDDSQLPKDRFSAERLKGVDSTLKIQPAELGDSAVYLCASSPGTSGLSTDTQYFGPGTRLTVL.

The chain combines TRBV29-1 with TRBJ1-2; D is perhaps TRBD1 (6 bases). Germline lookup yields CDR1 SQVTM and CDR2 ANQGSEA. The germline V and J ends were trimmed by 3 bases and 2 bases, with 10 bases remaining between them. The CDR3 totals 13 residues. The CDR3 region is CSVDGGQNYGYTF. For the CDR3, the DNA is TGCAGCGTTGATGGGGGGCAGAACTATGGCTACACCTTC.

This chain links TRBV4-3 with TRBJ2-1, with 7 bases fitting TRBD2. This CDR3 is 18 amino acids long. Germline CDR1 and CDR2: LGHNA and YSLEER. Germline trimming cut 4 bases from V and 4 bases from J; bases unmatched to any gene: 16. CDR3 sequence: CASSRSGSLGGTYNEQFF. Written as DNA, the CDR3 is TGCGCCAGCAGCCGAAGTGGGTCCCTCGGGGGGACGTACAATGAGCAGTTCTTC.

The rearrangement joins TRBV7-8 to TRBJ2-1, with 7 bases aligning to TRBD1. Germline loops: CDR1 SGHVS, CDR2 FQNEAQ. V lost 5 bases to trimming and J lost 2 bases; unmatched junction nucleotides: 6. This CDR3 is built from 15 residues. This chain's CDR3 is CASSPFQGAYNEQFF. The CDR3 bases are TGTGCCAGCAGCCCCTTTCAGGGGGCCTACAATGAGCAGTTCTTC.

V and J are TRBV7-8 and TRBJ1-2, with unresolved D. The V gene lost 5 bases and the J gene lost 2 bases, with 21 bases spanning the gap. The CDR3 consists of 17 residues. Germline V CDR1 and CDR2: SGHVS, FQNEAQ. As DNA, the CDR3 is TGTGCCAGCAGCGTGTGGAACCCCGACCTAGTGAACTATGGCTACACCTTC. Translating it yields CASSVWNPDLVNYGYTF.

This clone was detected only once. The genes are TRBV7-7 and TRBJ2-2; D is perhaps TRBD2 (6 bases). Germline CDR1 SSHAT, CDR2 FNYEAQ (reference sequence). The V end lost 5 bases, the J end lost 3 bases, and 19 bases lay between the germline ends. This CDR3 comprises 17 residues. The CDR3 here is CASSPTLASEHTGELFF. In DNA, the CDR3 is TGTGCCAGCAGCCCTACGCTAGCTAGCGAGCACACCGGGGAGCTGTTTTTT.

The chain recombines TRBV29-1 with TRBJ1-2; no reliable D call. The germline V gene has CDR1 SQVTM and CDR2 ANQGSEA. V dropped 3 bases and J dropped 1 base, with 21 bases sitting between them. The CDR3 extends over 17 amino acids. In nucleotides, the CDR3 is TGCAGCGTTGAGAAGCGGCACGCTACCCACTTTAACTATGGCTACACCTTC. Residues: CSVEKRHATHFNYGYTF.

The V call is TRBV27, the J call TRBJ2-1, with 11 nucleotides matching TRBD2. The CDR3 contains 16 residues. Germline V gene data show CDR1 as MNHEY and CDR2 as SMNVEV (reference sequence). V was pared by 6 bases and J by 2 bases, with 6 bases of the junction left unmatched. The CDR3 protein is CASSIRLAGTYNEQFF. The CDR3 region has the DNA TGTGCCAGCAGCATTAGACTAGCGGGAACCTACAATGAGCAGTTCTTC.

The chain employs TRBV6-5 and TRBJ2-3; D might be TRBD1 or TRBD2, each matching 5 bases. This CDR3 comprises 11 residues. Germline V gives CDR1 MNHEY, CDR2 SVGAGI. Trimming cost V 10 bases and J 4 bases, with 9 bases left between them. The chain's CDR3 is CATGAPDTQYF. The CDR3 coding sequence is TGTGCCACCGGGGCTCCAGATACGCAGTATTTT.

The V gene is TRBV4-1, the J gene TRBJ1-2; D uncertain. Germline CDR1 reads MGHRA; CDR2 reads YSYEKL. V was pared by 0 bases and J by 3 bases, with 14 bases between. The CDR3 runs 16 residues. The CDR3 DNA reads TGCGCCAGCAGCCAAGATCGGCTCGGGTCAGACTATGGCTACACCTTC. It encodes CASSQDRLGSDYGYTF.

The genes are TRBV27 and TRBJ2-5; the D gene is possibly TRBD1 (6 bases). Trimming removed 2 bases at V and 4 bases at J, with 17 bases between. The CDR3 is 16 residues long. Germline-derived CDR1 and CDR2 are MNHEY and SMNVEV (reference sequence). In DNA form, the CDR3 reads TGTGCCAGCAGTTTACGGTCAGGGGAAACTGCAGAGACCCAGTACTTC. Protein: CASSLRSGETAETQYF.

This clone was seen a single time. This chain joins TRBV28 and TRBJ2-7, with D possibly being TRBD1 (6 bases). V was trimmed by 2 bases and J by 2 bases, leaving 13 bases between them. Germline loops: CDR1 MDHEN, CDR2 SYDVKM. This CDR3 region has 15 residues. The DNA for the CDR3 is TGTGCCAGCAGTTTAGGACAGAGAGTGACCTACGAGCAGTACTTC. This sequence encodes CASSLGQRVTYEQYF. Combining the CDR3 with reference TRBV28 and TRBJ2-7 gives the whole variable domain DVKVTQSSRYLVKRTGEKVFLECVQDMDHENMFWYRQDPGLGLRLIYFSYDVKMKEKGDIPEGYSVSREKKERFSLILESASTNQTSMYLCASSLGQRVTYEQYFGPGTRLTVT.

The chain couples TRBV19 to TRBJ2-1; D might be TRBD1 (6 bases). Per germline, CDR1 LNHDA and CDR2 SQIVND (reference sequence). The V gene lost 6 bases and the J gene lost 6 bases, with 6 bases spanning the gap. CDR3 length: 11 amino acids. The chain's CDR3 is CASRQGNEQFF. In nucleotides, the CDR3 is TGTGCCAGTAGACAGGGCAATGAGCAGTTCTTC.

This rearrangement joins TRBV11-3 to TRBJ2-1, with D possibly TRBD2 on 6 matching bases. V lost 5 bases to trimming and J lost 2 bases, with 10 bases between them. The germline CDR1 and CDR2 sequences are SGHNT and YENEEA. CDR3 length equals 14 residues. The CDR3 nucleotides read TGTGCCAGCAGCCGGAGGGGCACCTACAATGAGCAGTTCTTC. This gives the protein CASSRRGTYNEQFF.

The rearrangement joins TRBV7-6 to TRBJ2-6; D unresolved. The CDR3 consists of 17 residues. Trimming removed 3 bases at V and 2 bases at J, with 14 bases between. Germline-derived CDR1 and CDR2 are SGHVS and FNYEAQ. CDR3 DNA: TGTGCCAGCAGCTTCCTCTCTGTGGGGACTGGGGCCAACGTCCTGACTTTC. Residues: CASSFLSVGTGANVLTF.

The chain has TRBV7-9 and TRBJ2-6; no firm D call. The ends were cut back, 5 bases at V and 11 bases at J, with 22 bases in the middle. The CDR3 totals 16 residues. Looked up from germline, CDR1 is SEHNR and CDR2 is FQNEAQ (reference sequence). CDR3 protein: CASSHHGTEERDVLTF. In nucleotides, the CDR3 is TGTGCCAGCAGCCATCACGGCACAGAGGAACGGGACGTCCTGACTTTC.

This clone was counted once. The rearrangement links TRBV9 to TRBJ2-5, with 7 positions matching TRBD2. Trimming cost V 3 bases and J 1 base; bases outside gene matches: 3. The CDR3 is 14 residues long. The germline V gene has CDR1 SGDLS and CDR2 YYNGEE. The CDR3 nucleotides read TGTGCCAGCAGCGAGAGCGGGACCCAAGAGACCCAGTACTTC. It translates to CASSESGTQETQYF.

The chain joins TRBV5-6 to TRBJ2-1; 11 bases fit TRBD2. J gave up 6 bases and V 0 bases, and 11 bases lay outside the gene matches. The CDR3 is made up of 18 amino acids. CDR1 SGHDT and CDR2 YYEEEE come from the germline V gene. The CDR3 region is CASSLGLAGRGKRNEQFF. The CDR3 bases are TGTGCCAGCAGCTTGGGACTAGCGGGACGTGGGAAACGCAATGAGCAGTTCTTC.

With respect to this clone: A read error is possible here, since a much larger clone lies one base away. The chain combines TRBV5-1 with TRBJ2-2, with D unresolved. The germline V and J ends were trimmed by 4 bases and 1 base, with 2 bases remaining between them. The CDR3 has 12 residues. CDR1 and CDR2 (germline): SGHRS, YFSETQ. The CDR3 nucleotides are TGCGCCAGCAGCGAGAACACCGGGGAGCTGTTTTTT. Its protein product is CASSENTGELFF.